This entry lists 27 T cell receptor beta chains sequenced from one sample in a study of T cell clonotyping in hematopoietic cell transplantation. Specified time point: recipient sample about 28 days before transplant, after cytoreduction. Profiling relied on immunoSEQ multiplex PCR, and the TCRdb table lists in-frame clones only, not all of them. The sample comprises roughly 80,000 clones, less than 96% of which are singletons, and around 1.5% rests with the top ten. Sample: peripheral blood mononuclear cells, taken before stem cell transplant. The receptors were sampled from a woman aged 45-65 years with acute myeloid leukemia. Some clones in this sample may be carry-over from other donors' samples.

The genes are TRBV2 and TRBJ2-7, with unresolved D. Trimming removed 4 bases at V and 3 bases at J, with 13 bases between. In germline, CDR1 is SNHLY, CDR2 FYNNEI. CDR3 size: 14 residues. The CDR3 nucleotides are TGTGCCAGCAGTGCCGGACGAGTGAGCTACGAGCAGTACTTC. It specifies CASSAGRVSYEQYF. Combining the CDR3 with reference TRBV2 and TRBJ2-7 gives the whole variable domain EPEVTQTPSHQVTQMGQEVILRCVPISNHLYFYWYRQILGQKVEFLVSFYNNEISEKSEIFDDQFSVERPDGSNFTLKIRSTKLEDSAMYFCASSAGRVSYEQYFGPGTRLTVT.

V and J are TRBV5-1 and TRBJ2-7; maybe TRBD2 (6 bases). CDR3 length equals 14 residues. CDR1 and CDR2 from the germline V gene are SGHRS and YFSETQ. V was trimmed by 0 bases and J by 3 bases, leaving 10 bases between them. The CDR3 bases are TGCGCCAGCAGCTTGGAGGGAGGTTACTACGAGCAGTACTTC. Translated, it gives CASSLEGGYYEQYF.

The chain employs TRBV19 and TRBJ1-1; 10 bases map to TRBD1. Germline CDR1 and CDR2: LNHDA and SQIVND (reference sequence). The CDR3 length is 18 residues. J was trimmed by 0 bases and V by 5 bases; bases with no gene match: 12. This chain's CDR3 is CASSFRTGGRGVNTEAFF. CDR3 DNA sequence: TGTGCCAGTAGTTTTAGGACAGGGGGTCGCGGAGTGAACACTGAAGCTTTCTTT.

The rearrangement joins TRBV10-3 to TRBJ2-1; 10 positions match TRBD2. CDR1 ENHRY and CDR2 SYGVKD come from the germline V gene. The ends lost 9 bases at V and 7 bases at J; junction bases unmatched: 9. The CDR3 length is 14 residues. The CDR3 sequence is CAMGTLAGENEQFF. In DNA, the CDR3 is TGTGCCATGGGGACCCTAGCGGGGGAAAATGAGCAGTTCTTC.

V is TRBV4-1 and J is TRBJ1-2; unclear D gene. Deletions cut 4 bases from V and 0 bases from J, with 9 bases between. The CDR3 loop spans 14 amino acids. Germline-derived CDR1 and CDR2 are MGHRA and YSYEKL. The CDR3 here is CASSPKGTNYGYTF. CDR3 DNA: TGCGCCAGCAGCCCCAAAGGGACTAACTATGGCTACACCTTC.

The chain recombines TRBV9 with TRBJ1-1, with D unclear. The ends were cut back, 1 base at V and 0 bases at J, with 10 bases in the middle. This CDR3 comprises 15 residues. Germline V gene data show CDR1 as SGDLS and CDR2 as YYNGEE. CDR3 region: CASSVYGQMNTEAFF. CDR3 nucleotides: TGTGCCAGCAGCGTATATGGTCAGATGAACACTGAAGCTTTCTTT.

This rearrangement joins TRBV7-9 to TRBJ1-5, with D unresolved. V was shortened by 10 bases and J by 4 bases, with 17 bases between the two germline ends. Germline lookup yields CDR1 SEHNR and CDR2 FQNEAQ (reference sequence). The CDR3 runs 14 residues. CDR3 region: CATGTPGGNQPQHF. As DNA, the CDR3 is TGTGCCACAGGAACTCCAGGTGGTAATCAGCCCCAGCATTTT.

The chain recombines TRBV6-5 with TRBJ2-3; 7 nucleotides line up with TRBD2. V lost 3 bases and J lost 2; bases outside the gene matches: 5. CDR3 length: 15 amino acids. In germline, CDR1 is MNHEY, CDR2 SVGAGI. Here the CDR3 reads CASSYLGGYTDTQYF. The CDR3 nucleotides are TGTGCCAGCAGTTATTTGGGGGGGTACACAGATACGCAGTATTTT.

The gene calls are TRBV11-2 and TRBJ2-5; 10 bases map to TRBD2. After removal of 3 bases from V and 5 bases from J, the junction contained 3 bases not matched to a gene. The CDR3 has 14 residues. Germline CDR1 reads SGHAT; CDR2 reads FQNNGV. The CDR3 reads CASSLGLALETQYF. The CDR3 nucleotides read TGTGCCAGCAGCTTGGGACTAGCGTTGGAGACCCAGTACTTC.

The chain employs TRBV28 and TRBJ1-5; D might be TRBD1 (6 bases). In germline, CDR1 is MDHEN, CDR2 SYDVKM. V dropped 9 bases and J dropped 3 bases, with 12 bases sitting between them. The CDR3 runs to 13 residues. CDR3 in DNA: TGTGCCAGTTCGGACAGCCTCAATCAGCCCCAGCATTTT. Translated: CASSDSLNQPQHF. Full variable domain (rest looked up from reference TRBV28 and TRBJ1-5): DVKVTQSSRYLVKRTGEKVFLECVQDMDHENMFWYRQDPGLGLRLIYFSYDVKMKEKGDIPEGYSVSREKKERFSLILESASTNQTSMYLCASSDSLNQPQHFGDGTRLSIL.

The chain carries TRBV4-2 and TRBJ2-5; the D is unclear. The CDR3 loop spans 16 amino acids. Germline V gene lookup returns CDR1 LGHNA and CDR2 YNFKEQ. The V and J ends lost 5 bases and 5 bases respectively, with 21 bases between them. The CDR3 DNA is TGTGCCAGCAGCGCGACCCCTGGGTTCCTCGGTGAGACCCAGTACTTC. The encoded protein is CASSATPGFLGETQYF.

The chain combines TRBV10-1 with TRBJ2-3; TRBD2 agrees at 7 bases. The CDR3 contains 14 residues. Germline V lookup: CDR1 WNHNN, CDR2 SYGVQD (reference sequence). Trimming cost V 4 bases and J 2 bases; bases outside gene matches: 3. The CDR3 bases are TGCGCCAGCAGTGCAGCGGGACCCACAGATACGCAGTATTTT. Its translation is CASSAAGPTDTQYF.

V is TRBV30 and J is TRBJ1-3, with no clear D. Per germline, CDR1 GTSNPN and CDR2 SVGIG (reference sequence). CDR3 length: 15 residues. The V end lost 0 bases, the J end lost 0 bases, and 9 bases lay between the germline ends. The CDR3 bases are TGTGCCTGGAGTGTACTGACGGGCTCTGGAAACACCATATATTTT. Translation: CAWSVLTGSGNTIYF.

The CDR3 coding sequence is TGTGCCTGGAGTAACGGTATTAGCACTGAAGCTTTCTTT. It translates to CAWSNGISTEAFF. The chain carries TRBV30 and TRBJ1-1; D is unclear. The germline V gene has CDR1 GTSNPN and CDR2 SVGIG (reference sequence). The CDR3 runs 13 residues. V lost 2 bases and J lost 4, with 11 bases in between.

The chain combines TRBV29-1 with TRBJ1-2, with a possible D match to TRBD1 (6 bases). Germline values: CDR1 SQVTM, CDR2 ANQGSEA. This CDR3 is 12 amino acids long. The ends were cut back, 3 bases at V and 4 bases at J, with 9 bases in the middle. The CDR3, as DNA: TGCAGCGTTGAGGGCAGGGGCTATGGCTACACCTTC. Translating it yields CSVEGRGYGYTF.

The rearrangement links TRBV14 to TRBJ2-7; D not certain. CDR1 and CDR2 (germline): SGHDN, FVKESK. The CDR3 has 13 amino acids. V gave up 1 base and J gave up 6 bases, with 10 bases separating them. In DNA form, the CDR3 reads TGTGCCAGCAGCCAAGTGAAGGTATCCGAGCAGTACTTC. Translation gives CASSQVKVSEQYF. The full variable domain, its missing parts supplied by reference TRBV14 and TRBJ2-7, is EAGVTQFPSHSVIEKGQTVTLRCDPISGHDNLYWYRRVMGKEIKFLLHFVKESKQDESGMPNNRFLAERTGGTYSTLKVQPAELEDSGVYFCASSQVKVSEQYFGPGTRLTVT.

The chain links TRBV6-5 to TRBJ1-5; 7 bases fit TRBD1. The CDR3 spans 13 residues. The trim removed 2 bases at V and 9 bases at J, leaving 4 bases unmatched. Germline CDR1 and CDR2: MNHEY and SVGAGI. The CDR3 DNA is TGTGCCAGCAGTTACAAGGGGGCTGGGCCCCAGCATTTT. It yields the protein CASSYKGAGPQHF.

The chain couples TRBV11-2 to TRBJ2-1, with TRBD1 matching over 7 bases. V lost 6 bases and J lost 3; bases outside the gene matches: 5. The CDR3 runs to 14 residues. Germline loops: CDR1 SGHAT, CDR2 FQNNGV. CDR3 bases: TGTGCCAGCAGGAAAGGACAGGTCTACAATGAGCAGTTCTTC. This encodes CASRKGQVYNEQFF.

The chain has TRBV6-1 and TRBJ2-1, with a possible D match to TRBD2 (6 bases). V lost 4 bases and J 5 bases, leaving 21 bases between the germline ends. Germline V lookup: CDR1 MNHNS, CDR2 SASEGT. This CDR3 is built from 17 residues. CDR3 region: CASSAHEGAGRNNEQFF. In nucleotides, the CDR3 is TGTGCCAGCAGTGCACACGAAGGGGCGGGAAGAAACAATGAGCAGTTCTTC.

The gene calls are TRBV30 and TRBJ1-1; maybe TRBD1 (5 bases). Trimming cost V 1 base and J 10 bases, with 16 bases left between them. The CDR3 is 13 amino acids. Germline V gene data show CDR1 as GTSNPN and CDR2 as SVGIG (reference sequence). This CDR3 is CAWSGTAPGGAFF. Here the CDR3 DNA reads TGTGCCTGGAGTGGCACAGCTCCCGGGGGAGCTTTCTTT.

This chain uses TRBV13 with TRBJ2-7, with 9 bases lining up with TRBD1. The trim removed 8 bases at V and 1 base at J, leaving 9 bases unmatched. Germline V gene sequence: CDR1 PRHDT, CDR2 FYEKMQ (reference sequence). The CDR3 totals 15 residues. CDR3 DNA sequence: TGTGCCAGCTCCTCCGGGACAGGGCGTTCCTACGAGCAGTACTTC. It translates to CASSSGTGRSYEQYF. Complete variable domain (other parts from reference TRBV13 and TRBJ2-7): AAGVIQSPRHLIKEKRETATLKCYPIPRHDTVYWYQQGPGQDPQFLISFYEKMQSDKGSIPDRFSAQQFSDYHSELNMSSLELGDSALYFCASSSGTGRSYEQYFGPGTRLTVT.

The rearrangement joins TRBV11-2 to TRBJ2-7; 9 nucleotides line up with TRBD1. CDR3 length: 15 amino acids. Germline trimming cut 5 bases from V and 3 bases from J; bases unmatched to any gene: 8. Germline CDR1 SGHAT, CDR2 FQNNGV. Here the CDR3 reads CASSPGTGKIYEQYF. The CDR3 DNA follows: TGTGCCAGCAGCCCCGGGACAGGGAAAATCTACGAGCAGTACTTC.

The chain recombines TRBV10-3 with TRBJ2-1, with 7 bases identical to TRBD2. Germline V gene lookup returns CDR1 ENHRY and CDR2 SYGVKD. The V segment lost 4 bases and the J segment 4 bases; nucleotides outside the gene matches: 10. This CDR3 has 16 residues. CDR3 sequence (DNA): TGTGCCATCAGTGGCGGGACTAATGGAAGGTACAATGAGCAGTTCTTC. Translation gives CAISGGTNGRYNEQFF.

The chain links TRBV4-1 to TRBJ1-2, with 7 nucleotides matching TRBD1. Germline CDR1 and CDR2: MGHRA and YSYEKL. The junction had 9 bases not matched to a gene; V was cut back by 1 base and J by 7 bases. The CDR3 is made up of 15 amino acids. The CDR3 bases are TGCGCCAGCAGCCAAGTGGGCGACAGGGTGCTTGGCTACACCTTC. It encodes CASSQVGDRVLGYTF.

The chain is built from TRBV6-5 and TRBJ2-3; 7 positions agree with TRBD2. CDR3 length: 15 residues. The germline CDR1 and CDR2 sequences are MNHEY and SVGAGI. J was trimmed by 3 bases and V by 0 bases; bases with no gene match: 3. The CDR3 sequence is CASSYSGGFTDTQYF. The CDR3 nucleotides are TGTGCCAGCAGTTACTCGGGGGGGTTTACAGATACGCAGTATTTT.

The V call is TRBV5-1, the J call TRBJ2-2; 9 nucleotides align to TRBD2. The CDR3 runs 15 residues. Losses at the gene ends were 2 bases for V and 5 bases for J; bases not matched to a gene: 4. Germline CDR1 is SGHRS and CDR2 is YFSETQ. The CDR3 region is CASSFSGGQTGELFF. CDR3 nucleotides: TGCGCCAGCAGCTTCAGCGGGGGGCAGACCGGGGAGCTGTTTTTT.

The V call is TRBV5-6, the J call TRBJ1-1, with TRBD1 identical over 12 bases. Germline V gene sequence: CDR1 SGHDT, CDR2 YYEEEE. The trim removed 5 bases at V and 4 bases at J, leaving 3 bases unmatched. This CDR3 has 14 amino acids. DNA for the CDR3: TGTGCCAGCAGAAGGGACAGGGGGCCCACTGAAGCTTTCTTT. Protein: CASRRDRGPTEAFF. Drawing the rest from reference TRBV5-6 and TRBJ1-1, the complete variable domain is DAGVTQSPTHLIKTRGQQVTLRCSPKSGHDTVSWYQQALGQGPQFIFQYYEEEERQRGNFPDRFSGHQFPNYSSELNVNALLLGDSALYLCASRRDRGPTEAFFGQGTRLTVV.